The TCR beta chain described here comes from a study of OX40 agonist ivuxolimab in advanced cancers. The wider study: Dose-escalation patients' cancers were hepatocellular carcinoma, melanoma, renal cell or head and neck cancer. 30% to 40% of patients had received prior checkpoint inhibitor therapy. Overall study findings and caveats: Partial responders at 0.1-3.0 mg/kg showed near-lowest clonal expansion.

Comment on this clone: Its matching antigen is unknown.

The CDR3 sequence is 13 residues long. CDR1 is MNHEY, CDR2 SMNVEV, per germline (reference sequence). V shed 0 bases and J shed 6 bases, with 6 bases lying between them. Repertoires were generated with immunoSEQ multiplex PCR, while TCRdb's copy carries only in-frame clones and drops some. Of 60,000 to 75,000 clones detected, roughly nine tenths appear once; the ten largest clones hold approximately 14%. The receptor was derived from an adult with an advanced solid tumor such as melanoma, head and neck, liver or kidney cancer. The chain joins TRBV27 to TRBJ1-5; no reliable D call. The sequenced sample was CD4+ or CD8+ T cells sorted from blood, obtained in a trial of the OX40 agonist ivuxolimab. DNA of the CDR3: TGTGCCAGCAGTTTATCAGGGATTCAGCCCCAGCATTTT. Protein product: CASSLSGIQPQHF.